This TCR beta chain comes out of a study of blood T cell repertoires in COVID-19. Study details: Samples taken during acute and convalescent COVID-19 were collected in the United States, Italy and Spain. The analysed material was cDNA or gDNA that came from T cells, B-cell-depleted T cells, or PBMCs.

In the authors' workflow: Scientists estimated how many nucleated cells there were by amplifying reference gene primers. The protocol was immunoSEQ multiplex PCR, while the TCRdb copy is restricted to in-frame clones and leaves out a portion. V and J calls and clone size are copied from that table; D and trimming were computed from the DNA. The repertoire includes about 110,000 clones, approximately 80% of them detected once, and around 4.5% sits in the top ten. The CDR3 loop spans 14 amino acids. The V end was cut by 2 bases, the J end by 9 bases, with 17 bases between. Germline V gene data show CDR1 as SGDLS and CDR2 as YYNGEE.

This TCR derives from a man in his 70s with acute or convalescent COVID-19. Sequencing input: peripheral blood. V is TRBV9 and J is TRBJ1-1; D perhaps matches TRBD1 (5 bases). This CDR3 is CASSVQDTTLQAFF. DNA of the CDR3: TGTGCCAGCAGCGTTCAGGACACGACACTCCAAGCTTTCTTT. Full variable domain (missing parts from reference TRBV9 and TRBJ1-1): DSGVTQTPKHLITATGQRVTLRCSPRSGDLSVYWYQQSLDQGLQFLIQYYNGEERAKGNILERFSAQQFPDLHSELNLSSLELGDSALYFCASSVQDTTLQAFFGQGTRLTVV.